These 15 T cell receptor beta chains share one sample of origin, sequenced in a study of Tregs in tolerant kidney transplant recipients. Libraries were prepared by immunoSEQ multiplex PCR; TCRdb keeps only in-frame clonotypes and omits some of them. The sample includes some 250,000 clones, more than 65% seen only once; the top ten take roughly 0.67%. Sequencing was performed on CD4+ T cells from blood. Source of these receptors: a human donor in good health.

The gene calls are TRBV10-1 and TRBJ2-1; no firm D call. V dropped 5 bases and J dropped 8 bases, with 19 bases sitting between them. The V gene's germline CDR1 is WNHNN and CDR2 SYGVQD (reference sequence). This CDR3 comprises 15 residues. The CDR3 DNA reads TGCGCCAGCAGTTCCCAGGACGGCCGTTTCCATGAGCAGTTCTTC. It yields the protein CASSSQDGRFHEQFF.

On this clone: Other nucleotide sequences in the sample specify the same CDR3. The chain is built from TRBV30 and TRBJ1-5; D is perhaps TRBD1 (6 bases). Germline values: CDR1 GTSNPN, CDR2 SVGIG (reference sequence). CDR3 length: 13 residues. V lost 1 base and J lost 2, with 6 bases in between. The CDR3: CAWSAGGNQPQHF. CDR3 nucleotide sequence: TGTGCCTGGAGTGCAGGGGGCAATCAGCCCCAGCATTTT.

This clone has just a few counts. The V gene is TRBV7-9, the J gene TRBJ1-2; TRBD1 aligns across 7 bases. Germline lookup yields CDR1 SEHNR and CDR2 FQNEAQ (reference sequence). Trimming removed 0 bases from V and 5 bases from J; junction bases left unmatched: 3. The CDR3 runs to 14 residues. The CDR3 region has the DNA TGTGCCAGCAGCTTAGCGCCAGGGGGGTATGGCTACACCTTC. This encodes CASSLAPGGYGYTF.

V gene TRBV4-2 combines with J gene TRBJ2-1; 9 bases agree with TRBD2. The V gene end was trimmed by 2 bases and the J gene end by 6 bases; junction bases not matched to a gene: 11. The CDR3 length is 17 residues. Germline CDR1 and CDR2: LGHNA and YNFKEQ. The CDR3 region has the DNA TGTGCCAGCAGCCAACCAATGACAGCGGGAGGATTCAATGAGCAGTTCTTC. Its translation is CASSQPMTAGGFNEQFF.

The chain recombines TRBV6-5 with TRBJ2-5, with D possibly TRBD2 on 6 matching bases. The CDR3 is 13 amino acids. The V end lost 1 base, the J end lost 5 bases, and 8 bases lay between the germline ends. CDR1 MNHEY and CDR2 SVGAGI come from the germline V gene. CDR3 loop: CASSYFGGETQYF. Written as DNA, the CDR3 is TGTGCCAGCAGTTACTTTGGAGGGGAGACCCAGTACTTC.

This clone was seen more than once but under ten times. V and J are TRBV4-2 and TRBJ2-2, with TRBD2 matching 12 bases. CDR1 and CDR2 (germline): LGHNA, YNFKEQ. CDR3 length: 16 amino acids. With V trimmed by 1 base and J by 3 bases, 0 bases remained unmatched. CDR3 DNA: TGTGCCAGCAGCCAAGGACTAGCGGGGGACACCGGGGAGCTGTTTTTT. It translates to CASSQGLAGDTGELFF.

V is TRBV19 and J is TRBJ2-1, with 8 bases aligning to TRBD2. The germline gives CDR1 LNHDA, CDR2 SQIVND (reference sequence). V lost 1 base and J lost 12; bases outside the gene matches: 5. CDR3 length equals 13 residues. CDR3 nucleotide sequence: TGTGCCAGTAGTATAGGGCGGGAGGACTTGCAGTTCTTC. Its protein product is CASSIGREDLQFF. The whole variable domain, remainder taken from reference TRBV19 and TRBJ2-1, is DGGITQSPKYLFRKEGQNVTLSCEQNLNHDAMYWYRQDPGQGLRLIYYSQIVNDFQKGDIAEGYSVSREKKESFPLTVTSAQKNPTAFYLCASSIGREDLQFFGPGTRLTVL.

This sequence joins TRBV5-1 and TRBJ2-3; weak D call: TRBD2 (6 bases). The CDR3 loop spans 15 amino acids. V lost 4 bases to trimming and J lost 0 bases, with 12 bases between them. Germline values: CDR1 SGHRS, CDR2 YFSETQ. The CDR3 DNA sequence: TGCGCCAGCAGCCCCGGGGGTCCCAGCACAGATACGCAGTATTTT. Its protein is CASSPGGPSTDTQYF.

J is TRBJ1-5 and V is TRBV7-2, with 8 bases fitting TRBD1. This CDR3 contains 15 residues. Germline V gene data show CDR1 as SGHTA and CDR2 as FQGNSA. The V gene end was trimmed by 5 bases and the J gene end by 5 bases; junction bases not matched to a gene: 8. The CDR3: CASSPEGQVDQPQHF. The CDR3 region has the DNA TGTGCCAGCAGCCCCGAGGGACAGGTCGATCAGCCCCAGCATTTT.

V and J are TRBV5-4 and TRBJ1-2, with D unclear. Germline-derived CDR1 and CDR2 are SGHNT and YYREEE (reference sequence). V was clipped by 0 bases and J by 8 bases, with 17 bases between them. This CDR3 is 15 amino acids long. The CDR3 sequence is CASSLGGDGLLGYTF. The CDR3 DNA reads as TGTGCCAGCAGCTTGGGGGGTGACGGATTATTAGGCTACACCTTC.

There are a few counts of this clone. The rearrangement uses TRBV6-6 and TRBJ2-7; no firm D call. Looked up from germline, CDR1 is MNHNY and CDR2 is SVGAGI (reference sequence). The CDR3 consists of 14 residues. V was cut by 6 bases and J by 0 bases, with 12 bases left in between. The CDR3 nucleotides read TGTGCCAGCAGCGTCGGACCCGGCTCCTACGAGCAGTACTTC. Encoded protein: CASSVGPGSYEQYF.

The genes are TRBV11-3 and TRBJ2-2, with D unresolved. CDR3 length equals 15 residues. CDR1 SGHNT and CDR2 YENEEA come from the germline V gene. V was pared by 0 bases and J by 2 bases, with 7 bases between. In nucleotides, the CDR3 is TGTGCCAGCAGCTTAGATTCCACCAACACCGGGGAGCTGTTTTTT. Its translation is CASSLDSTNTGELFF.

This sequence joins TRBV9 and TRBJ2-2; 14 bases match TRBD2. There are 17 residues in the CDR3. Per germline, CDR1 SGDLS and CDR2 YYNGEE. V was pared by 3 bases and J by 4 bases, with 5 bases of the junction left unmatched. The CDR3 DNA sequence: TGTGCCAGCAGCGGACTAGCGGGGGGGCTAAGCACCGGGGAGCTGTTTTTT. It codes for CASSGLAGGLSTGELFF.

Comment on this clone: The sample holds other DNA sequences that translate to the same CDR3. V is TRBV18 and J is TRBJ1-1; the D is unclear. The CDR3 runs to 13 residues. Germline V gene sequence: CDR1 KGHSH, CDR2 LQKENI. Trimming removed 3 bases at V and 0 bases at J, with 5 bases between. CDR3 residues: CASSPTVNTEAFF. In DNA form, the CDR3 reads TGTGCCAGCTCACCCACAGTGAACACTGAAGCTTTCTTT. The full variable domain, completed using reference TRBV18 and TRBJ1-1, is NAGVMQNPRHLVRRRGQEARLRCSPMKGHSHVYWYRQLPEEGLKFMVYLQKENIIDESGMPKERFSAEFPKEGPSILRIQQVVRGDSAAYFCASSPTVNTEAFFGQGTRLTVV.

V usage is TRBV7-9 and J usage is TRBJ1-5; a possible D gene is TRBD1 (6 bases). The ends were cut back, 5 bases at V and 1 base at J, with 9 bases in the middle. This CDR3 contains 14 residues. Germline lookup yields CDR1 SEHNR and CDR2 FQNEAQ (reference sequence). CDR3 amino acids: CASSRQASNQPQHF. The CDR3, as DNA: TGTGCCAGCAGCCGACAGGCGAGCAATCAGCCCCAGCATTTT.